This is a list of T cell receptor beta chains from one sample in a study of shared clonotypes between healthy human individuals. TCRdb's table, derived via immunoSEQ multiplex PCR, lists solely in-frame clones and lacks some. The sample contains more than 2,000,000 clones, roughly 92% of which appear only once. Sample: naive CD4+ T cells sorted from blood. The receptors were sampled from a man aged 18 to 30 in good health. Both conserved end residues are part of each CDR3. Fields, in order: clone size, V gene, D gene, J gene, CDR3 DNA, CDR3 protein. The D gene is left open where the match is weak. Size tells how often a clone was seen (once, few, many) or the class of an expanded clone, and some rows leave it out.

clone size: once
V gene: TRBV9
D gene: NA
J gene: TRBJ2-2
CDR3 DNA: TGTGCCAGCAGCCCAGCCGCTGCCGCGAACACCGGGGAGCTGTTTTTT
CDR3 protein: CASSPAAAANTGELFF

clone size: NA
V gene: TRBV28
D gene: NA
J gene: TRBJ1-4
CDR3 DNA: TGTGCCAGCAGTTATTGGGGGGGCTTTAATGAAAAACTGTTTTTT
CDR3 protein: CASSYWGGFNEKLFF

clone size: NA
V gene: TRBV28
D gene: TRBD1
J gene: TRBJ2-7
CDR3 DNA: TGTGCCAGCAGTTTACCTGGACAGGGCCACGAGCAGTACTTC
CDR3 protein: CASSLPGQGHEQYF

clone size: NA
V gene: TRBV28
D gene: NA
J gene: TRBJ2-1
CDR3 DNA: TGTGCCAGCATTGGGCGGAGCTCCTACAATGAGCAGTTCTTC
CDR3 protein: CASIGRSSYNEQFF

clone size: NA
V gene: TRBV21-1
D gene: NA
J gene: TRBJ2-4
CDR3 DNA: TGTGCCAGCAGCAAAGGGGCGTGGGACAGCAAAAACATTCAGTACTTC
CDR3 protein: CASSKGAWDSKNIQYF

clone size: NA
V gene: TRBV28
D gene: NA
J gene: TRBJ1-1
CDR3 DNA: TGTGCCAGCGGGGACGGTCACACTGAAGCTTTCTTT
CDR3 protein: CASGDGHTEAFF

clone size: NA
V gene: TRBV19
D gene: NA
J gene: TRBJ2-3
CDR3 DNA: TGTGCCAGTAAGTTGACACCTAGCACAGATACGCAGTATTTT
CDR3 protein: CASKLTPSTDTQYF

clone size: NA
V gene: TRBV18
D gene: NA
J gene: TRBJ2-1
CDR3 DNA: TGTGCCAGCTCACCAAACGCAGTGAACAATGAGCAGTTCTTC
CDR3 protein: CASSPNAVNNEQFF

clone size: NA
V gene: TRBV4-3
D gene: NA
J gene: TRBJ2-1
CDR3 DNA: TGCGCCAGCAGCCAAGAAGTAGTAGCCTACAATGAGCAGTTCTTC
CDR3 protein: CASSQEVVAYNEQFF

clone size: NA
V gene: TRBV2
D gene: TRBD2
J gene: TRBJ2-7
CDR3 DNA: TGTGCCAGCAGTGCCTTGGTCGGGGGGTACGAGCAGTACTTC
CDR3 protein: CASSALVGGYEQYF

clone size: NA
V gene: TRBV18
D gene: TRBD2
J gene: TRBJ2-3
CDR3 DNA: TGTGCCAGCTCACCGAGCGGGAGTGCAGATACGCAGTATTTT
CDR3 protein: CASSPSGSADTQYF

clone size: few
V gene: TRBV6-4
D gene: NA
J gene: TRBJ1-2
CDR3 DNA: TGTGCCAGCAGTGACTCGATCTATGGCTACACCTTC
CDR3 protein: CASSDSIYGYTF

clone size: few
V gene: TRBV30
D gene: NA
J gene: TRBJ1-6
CDR3 DNA: TGTGCCTGGAGTGTATGGATCAATTCACCCCTCCACTTT
CDR3 protein: CAWSVWINSPLHF

clone size: NA
V gene: TRBV7-2
D gene: NA
J gene: TRBJ2-5
CDR3 DNA: TGTGCCAGCAGCCTACCTAGGGAGACCCAGTACTTC
CDR3 protein: CASSLPRETQYF

clone size: once
V gene: TRBV7-9
D gene: NA
J gene: TRBJ1-2
CDR3 DNA: TGTGCCAGCAGTGCGGTGGGGCCCTCTTCTAACTATGGCTACACCTTC
CDR3 protein: CASSAVGPSSNYGYTF

clone size: NA
V gene: TRBV7-2
D gene: TRBD2
J gene: TRBJ2-5
CDR3 DNA: TGTGCCAGCAGCTTAGTGGGGACTAGCGGGAGTGGGGAGACCCAGTACTTC
CDR3 protein: CASSLVGTSGSGETQYF

clone size: NA
V gene: TRBV10-3
D gene: TRBD2
J gene: TRBJ2-6
CDR3 DNA: TGTGCCATCAGCGCCCGGGGGGGCCCCTCTGGGGCCAACGTCCTGACTTTC
CDR3 protein: CAISARGGPSGANVLTF

clone size: NA
V gene: TRBV30
D gene: NA
J gene: TRBJ2-6
CDR3 DNA: TGTGCCTGGAGACCCGGCTCGGCTGGGGCCAACGTCCTGACTTTC
CDR3 protein: CAWRPGSAGANVLTF

clone size: NA
V gene: TRBV5-1
D gene: NA
J gene: TRBJ2-5
CDR3 DNA: TGCGCCAGCAGCGATGATGGGCTAGGAGGAGAGACCCAGTACTTC
CDR3 protein: CASSDDGLGGETQYF

clone size: NA
V gene: TRBV4-1
D gene: NA
J gene: TRBJ1-5
CDR3 DNA: TGCGCCAGCAGCCAAGTCCTGGGACTGGGAAATCAGCCCCAGCATTTT
CDR3 protein: CASSQVLGLGNQPQHF

clone size: few
V gene: TRBV19
D gene: NA
J gene: TRBJ1-1
CDR3 DNA: TGTGCCAGTAGTATGCCCAGGCTAAGTACTGAAGCTTTCTTT
CDR3 protein: CASSMPRLSTEAFF

clone size: once
V gene: TRBV9
D gene: NA
J gene: TRBJ2-7
CDR3 DNA: TGTGCCAGCAGCGTAGAAGCGGGCTACGGGGAAGAGCAGTACTTC
CDR3 protein: CASSVEAGYGEEQYF